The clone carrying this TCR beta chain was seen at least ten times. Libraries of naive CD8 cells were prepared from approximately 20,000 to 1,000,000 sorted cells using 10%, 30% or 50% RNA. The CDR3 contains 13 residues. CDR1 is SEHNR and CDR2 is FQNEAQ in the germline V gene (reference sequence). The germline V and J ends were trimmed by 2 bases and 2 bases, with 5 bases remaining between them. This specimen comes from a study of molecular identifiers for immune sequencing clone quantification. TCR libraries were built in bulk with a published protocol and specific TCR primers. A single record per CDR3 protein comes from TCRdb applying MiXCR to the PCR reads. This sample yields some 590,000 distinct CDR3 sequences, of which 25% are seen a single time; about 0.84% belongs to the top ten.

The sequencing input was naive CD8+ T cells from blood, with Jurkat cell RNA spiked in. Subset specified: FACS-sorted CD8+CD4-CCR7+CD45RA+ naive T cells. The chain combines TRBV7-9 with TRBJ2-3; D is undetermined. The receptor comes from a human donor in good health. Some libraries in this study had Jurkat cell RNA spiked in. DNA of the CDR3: TGTGCCAGCAGCTTAATCACCACAGATACGCAGTATTTT. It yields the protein CASSLITTDTQYF.